What follows is one T cell receptor beta chain and its context. The data originate from a study of blood T cell repertoires in COVID-19. Study in general: COVID-19 samples from acute and convalescent phases originated in the United States, Italy and Spain. T cells, B-cell-depleted T cells, or PBMCs supplied cDNA or gDNA.

J was trimmed by 6 bases and V by 1 base; bases with no gene match: 17. The CDR3 length is 20 residues. Germline CDR1 and CDR2: LGHDT and YNNKEL (reference sequence). As processed by the authors: Scientists estimated how many nucleated cells there were by amplifying reference gene primers. The table came from immunoSEQ multiplex PCR; TCRdb's copy has only in-frame clones and leaves some out. Clonal size and the V and J genes are those of that table, whereas D and trimming came from the DNA. The repertoire consists of 54,000 or so clones, with roughly 87% occurring once and the leading ten covering approximately 7.8%.

The sequence was collected from a man aged 45-65 years with active COVID-19. The chain combines TRBV3-1 (or the pseudogene TRBV3-2) with TRBJ2-2; 10 bases are a match to TRBD2. Sequencing was performed on peripheral blood. CDR3 sequence: CASSQAALLTSGILPGELFF. In DNA form, the CDR3 reads TGTGCCAGCAGCCAAGCTGCCCTCCTTACTAGCGGGATCCTTCCCGGGGAGCTGTTTTTT.